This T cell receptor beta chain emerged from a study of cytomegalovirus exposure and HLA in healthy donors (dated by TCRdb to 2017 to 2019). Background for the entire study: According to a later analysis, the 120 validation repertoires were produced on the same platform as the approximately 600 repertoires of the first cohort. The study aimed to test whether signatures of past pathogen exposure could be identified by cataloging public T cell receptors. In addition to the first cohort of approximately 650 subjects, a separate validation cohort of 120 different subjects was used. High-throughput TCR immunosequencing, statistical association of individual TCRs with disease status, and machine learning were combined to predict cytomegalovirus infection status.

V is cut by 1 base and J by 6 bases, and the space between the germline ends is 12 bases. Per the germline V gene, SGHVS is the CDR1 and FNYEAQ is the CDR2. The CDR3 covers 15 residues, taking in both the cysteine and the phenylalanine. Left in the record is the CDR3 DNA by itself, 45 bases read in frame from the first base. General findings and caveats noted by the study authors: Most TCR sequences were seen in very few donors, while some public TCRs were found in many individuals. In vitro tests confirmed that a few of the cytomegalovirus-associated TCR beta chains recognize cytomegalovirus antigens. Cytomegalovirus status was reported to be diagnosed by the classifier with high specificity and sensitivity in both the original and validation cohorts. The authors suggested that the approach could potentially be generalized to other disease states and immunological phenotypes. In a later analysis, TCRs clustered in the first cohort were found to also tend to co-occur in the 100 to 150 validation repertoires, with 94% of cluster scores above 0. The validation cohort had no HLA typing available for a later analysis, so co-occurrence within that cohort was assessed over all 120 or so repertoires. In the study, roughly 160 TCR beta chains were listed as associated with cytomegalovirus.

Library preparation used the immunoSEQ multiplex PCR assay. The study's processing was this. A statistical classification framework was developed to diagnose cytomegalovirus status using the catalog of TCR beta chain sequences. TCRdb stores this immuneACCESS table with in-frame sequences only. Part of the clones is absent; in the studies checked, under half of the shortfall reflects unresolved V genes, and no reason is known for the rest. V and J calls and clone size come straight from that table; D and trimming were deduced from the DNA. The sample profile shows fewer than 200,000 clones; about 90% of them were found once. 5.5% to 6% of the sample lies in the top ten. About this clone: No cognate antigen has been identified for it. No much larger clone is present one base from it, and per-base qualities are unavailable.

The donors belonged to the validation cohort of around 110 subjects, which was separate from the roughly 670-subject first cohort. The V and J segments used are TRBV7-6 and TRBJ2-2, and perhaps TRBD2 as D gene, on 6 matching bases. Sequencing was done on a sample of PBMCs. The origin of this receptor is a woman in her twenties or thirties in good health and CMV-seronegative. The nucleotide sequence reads TGTGCCAGCAGCTTAGTTGGTGGGGAGGCCGGGGAGCTGTTTTTT. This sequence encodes CASSLVGGEAGELFF.